The 25 T cell receptor beta chains listed next were all sequenced from one sample in a study of cytomegalovirus exposure and HLA in healthy donors. Both 60 Vbeta primers and 13 Jbeta primers went into the PCR. Clones were read by immunoSEQ multiplex PCR, and TCRdb kept only the in-frame ones, dropping some. This sample carries around 150,000 clones, approximately 8.9% of them seen once, and the ten largest clones take more than 6.5%. The sequencing sample was made of PBMCs. Receptors were obtained from a woman aged 40 to 49 in good health and CMV-seropositive.

The CDR3 reads CASSLGQGNTGELFF. The CDR3 coding sequence is TGCGCCAGCAGCTTGGGACAGGGAAACACCGGGGAGCTGTTTTTT. The V call is TRBV5-1, the J call TRBJ2-2; 7 bases map to TRBD1. In germline, CDR1 is SGHRS, CDR2 YFSETQ. V dropped 0 bases and J dropped 2; count of bases not matched to a gene: 1. This CDR3 is built from 15 residues.

The chain employs TRBV18 and TRBJ2-3, with TRBD1 as a possible D gene (6 bases). Germline V gene data show CDR1 as KGHSH and CDR2 as LQKENI. V was cut by 0 bases and J by 2 bases, with 15 bases left in between. CDR3 length: 17 residues. DNA of the CDR3: TGTGCCAGCTCACCACCGGAACTGTGGGGGCTCACAGATACGCAGTATTTT. Residues: CASSPPELWGLTDTQYF.

This chain joins TRBV5-1 and TRBJ1-2; TRBD1 matches 9 bases. The ends lost 4 bases at V and 11 bases at J; junction bases unmatched: 9. The germline V gene has CDR1 SGHRS and CDR2 YFSETQ. The CDR3 totals 13 residues. The CDR3 coding sequence is TGCGCCAGCAGCAACGGACAGGGGATCGGTTACACCTTC. Encoded protein: CASSNGQGIGYTF.

V and J are TRBV7-3 and TRBJ1-6, with TRBD1 identical over 9 bases. The V and J ends lost 4 bases and 10 bases, in that order; junction bases with no gene match: 5. CDR1 and CDR2 (germline): SGHTA, FQGTGA. The CDR3 has 14 residues. The DNA of the CDR3 is TGTGCCAGCAGCTCTACAGGGGGCGGGTCACCCCTCCACTTT. It codes for CASSSTGGGSPLHF.

This clone was seen a handful of times. The gene calls are TRBV25-1 and TRBJ2-7; D possibly corresponds to TRBD1 (6 bases). Per germline, CDR1 MGHDK and CDR2 SYGVNS. The germline V and J ends were trimmed by 3 bases and 0 bases, with 15 bases remaining between them. This CDR3 is 16 amino acids long. The CDR3 sequence is CASSDFRDTNSYEQYF. The CDR3 DNA is TGTGCCAGCAGTGATTTCCGGGACACCAACTCCTACGAGCAGTACTTC.

This clone was observed a few times. The J gene is TRBJ1-2, the V gene TRBV27; D remains unclear. The CDR3 runs 14 residues. Germline CDR1 MNHEY, CDR2 SMNVEV (reference sequence). Trimming took 3 bases from V and 5 from J, leaving 13 bases between them. The CDR3 is CASSLGGLGYGYTF. As DNA, the CDR3 is TGTGCCAGCAGTTTGGGAGGTCTGGGGTATGGCTACACCTTC.

The chain couples TRBV5-8 to TRBJ1-5, with TRBD1 matching 7 bases. Trimming took 4 bases from V and 0 from J; bases not matched to a gene: 4. The length of the CDR3 is 15 residues. Looked up from germline, CDR1 is SGHTS and CDR2 is YDEGEE. The CDR3 coding sequence is TGTGCCAGCAGCCGGACAGGATATAGCAATCAGCCCCAGCATTTT. This codes for CASSRTGYSNQPQHF.

This clone has just a few counts. The chain joins TRBV27 to TRBJ2-5; possibly TRBD2 for D (5 bases). This CDR3 has 15 amino acids. V was pared by 3 bases and J by 4 bases, with 15 bases between. Germline V gives CDR1 MNHEY, CDR2 SMNVEV (reference sequence). The CDR3 DNA sequence: TGTGCCAGCAGTTTTCTTGCGCTCCGGGGAGAGACCCAGTACTTC. Encoded protein: CASSFLALRGETQYF.

This clone was picked up a small number of times. This chain uses TRBV18 with TRBJ2-7, with a tentative D call TRBD1 (5 bases). The germline V gene has CDR1 KGHSH and CDR2 LQKENI. The CDR3 totals 16 residues. V lost 3 bases and J 0 bases, leaving 15 bases between the germline ends. This chain's CDR3 is CASSPPTALSSYEQYF. For the CDR3, the DNA is TGTGCCAGCTCACCCCCGACAGCGCTCAGCTCCTACGAGCAGTACTTC.

The chain is built from TRBV19 and TRBJ1-1; unclear D gene. There are 13 residues in the CDR3. Germline CDR1 LNHDA, CDR2 SQIVND (reference sequence). V shed 9 bases and J shed 3 bases, with 14 bases lying between them. The CDR3 sequence: CASRESGYTEAFF. In DNA form, the CDR3 reads TGTGCCAGCCGGGAGTCGGGATACACTGAAGCTTTCTTT.

Comments on this clone: Other DNA sequences in the sample encode the same CDR3. The chain carries TRBV11-3 and TRBJ1-1; D is ambiguous. Per the germline V gene, CDR1 is SGHNT and CDR2 is YENEEA. Trimming pared 0 bases from V and 0 bases from J, leaving 5 bases between. This CDR3 is 14 amino acids long. This CDR3 is CASSLDPVNTEAFF. CDR3 nucleotides: TGTGCCAGCAGCTTAGATCCTGTGAACACTGAAGCTTTCTTT.

This clone was picked up a small number of times. The chain is built from TRBV4-1 and TRBJ2-5; the D is unclear. CDR3 size: 13 residues. In germline, CDR1 is MGHRA, CDR2 YSYEKL. V was pared by 1 base and J by 5 bases, with 8 bases between. Here the CDR3 reads CASSQGRWETQYF. As DNA, the CDR3 is TGCGCCAGCAGCCAAGGGAGATGGGAGACCCAGTACTTC.

This clone has just a few counts. This chain connects TRBV5-5 to TRBJ1-2; maybe TRBD1 (6 bases). The CDR3 is 15 residues long. Trimming shortened V by 3 bases and J by 1 base, and 13 bases separated the two germline ends. Per germline, CDR1 SGHKS and CDR2 YYEKEE (reference sequence). The CDR3, as DNA: TGTGCCAGCAGCTCACAGGGAGCCTATAACTATGGCTACACCTTC. Protein: CASSSQGAYNYGYTF.

The gene calls are TRBV10-1 and TRBJ2-7, with D perhaps TRBD1 (6 bases). The V gene's germline CDR1 is WNHNN and CDR2 SYGVQD (reference sequence). This CDR3 comprises 15 residues. Trimming left V 3 bases short and J 5 bases short, with 17 bases between. This CDR3 is CASSDGGRGRHEQYF. CDR3 DNA sequence: TGCGCCAGCAGTGATGGTGGCAGGGGACGCCACGAGCAGTACTTC.

This clone was detected only a few times. The chain has TRBV15 and TRBJ2-2; 11 bases map to TRBD2. This CDR3 region has 16 residues. Germline trimming cut 5 bases from V and 3 bases from J; bases unmatched to any gene: 5. The V gene's germline CDR1 is LNHNV and CDR2 YYDKDF (reference sequence). CDR3 DNA sequence: TGTGCCACCAGCGAGTTACTAGCGGGGGACACCGGGGAGCTGTTTTTT. Its protein product is CATSELLAGDTGELFF.

The chain carries TRBV11-2 and TRBJ2-5, with 9 bases matching TRBD2. Germline CDR1 reads SGHAT; CDR2 reads FQNNGV. Losses at the gene ends were 3 bases for V and 5 bases for J; bases not matched to a gene: 10. The CDR3 totals 16 residues. The CDR3: CASSFGGGGAKETQYF. In nucleotides, the CDR3 is TGTGCCAGCAGCTTTGGAGGCGGGGGGGCCAAGGAGACCCAGTACTTC. The whole variable domain, filled in from reference TRBV11-2 and TRBJ2-5, reads EAGVAQSPRYKIIEKRQSVAFWCNPISGHATLYWYQQILGQGPKLLIQFQNNGVVDDSQLPKDRFSAERLKGVDSTLKIQPAKLEDSAVYLCASSFGGGGAKETQYFGPGTRLLVL.

V and J are TRBV5-4 and TRBJ2-7; 11 nucleotides match TRBD2. V lost 3 bases to trimming and J lost 4 bases; unmatched junction nucleotides: 6. The CDR3 sequence is 15 residues long. The V gene's germline CDR1 is SGHNT and CDR2 YYREEE (reference sequence). The CDR3, as DNA: TGTGCCAGCAGCTATAGCGGGGGGGCCAGGTACGAGCAGTACTTC. Amino acids: CASSYSGGARYEQYF. Looking up the rest from reference TRBV5-4 and TRBJ2-7 gives the full variable domain: ETGVTQSPTHLIKTRGQQVTLRCSSQSGHNTVSWYQQALGQGPQFIFQYYREEENGRGNFPPRFSGLQFPNYSSELNVNALELDDSALYLCASSYSGGARYEQYFGPGTRLTVT.

This clone was picked up a small number of times. V and J are TRBV7-9 and TRBJ2-1; 9 bases map to TRBD1. Germline values: CDR1 SEHNR, CDR2 FQNEAQ (reference sequence). There are 15 residues in the CDR3. J lost 2 bases, V lost 5 bases, and 4 bases had no gene match. CDR3: CASSLRDRAYNEQFF. The CDR3 region has the DNA TGTGCCAGCAGCCTACGGGACAGGGCCTACAATGAGCAGTTCTTC.

This clone appeared a few times. The rearrangement joins TRBV7-8 to TRBJ2-1; TRBD1 aligns across 8 bases. The junction had 7 bases not matched to a gene; V was cut back by 3 bases and J by 9 bases. The CDR3 spans 14 residues. Per germline, CDR1 SGHVS and CDR2 FQNEAQ. CDR3 DNA: TGTGCCAGCAGCTTGGACAGGGTCGGCGGTGAGCAGTTCTTC. Amino acids: CASSLDRVGGEQFF.

This sequence joins TRBV19 and TRBJ1-1, with a tentative D call TRBD1 (6 bases). CDR1 is LNHDA, CDR2 SQIVND, per germline (reference sequence). CDR3 length: 14 residues. V dropped 7 bases and J dropped 4 bases, with 16 bases sitting between them. In nucleotides, the CDR3 is TGTGCCAGTACCCCCGACAGGTTCGGCACTGAAGCTTTCTTT. As protein: CASTPDRFGTEAFF.

The chain employs TRBV2 and TRBJ2-3; 9 nucleotides match TRBD2. V gave up 6 bases and J gave up 0 bases; unmatched junction bases: 10. The CDR3 has 17 amino acids. From germline, CDR1 is SNHLY and CDR2 FYNNEI. This chain's CDR3 is CASRKRGDSSSTDTQYF. The CDR3 DNA reads TGTGCCAGCAGGAAGCGGGGGGATTCTTCTAGCACAGATACGCAGTATTTT. The full variable domain, completed using reference TRBV2 and TRBJ2-3, is EPEVTQTPSHQVTQMGQEVILRCVPISNHLYFYWYRQILGQKVEFLVSFYNNEISEKSEIFDDQFSVERPDGSNFTLKIRSTKLEDSAMYFCASRKRGDSSSTDTQYFGPGTRLTVL.

This clone has just a few counts. The chain couples TRBV11-2 to TRBJ1-1; TRBD1 might be the D (5 bases). This CDR3 is 13 amino acids long. V was shortened by 0 bases and J by 8 bases, with 10 bases between the two germline ends. Germline V CDR1 and CDR2: SGHAT, FQNNGV. CDR3 protein: CASSLDLGGEAFF. CDR3 nucleotides: TGTGCCAGCAGCTTAGATCTGGGGGGAGAAGCTTTCTTT. The full variable domain, its missing parts supplied by reference TRBV11-2 and TRBJ1-1, is EAGVAQSPRYKIIEKRQSVAFWCNPISGHATLYWYQQILGQGPKLLIQFQNNGVVDDSQLPKDRFSAERLKGVDSTLKIQPAKLEDSAVYLCASSLDLGGEAFFGQGTRLTVV.

In this sample, this clone turned up a few times. The V and J genes are TRBV5-1 and TRBJ1-4; no definite D call. The germline V and J ends were trimmed by 5 bases and 0 bases, with 11 bases remaining between them. Germline lookup yields CDR1 SGHRS and CDR2 YFSETQ. This CDR3 comprises 15 residues. CDR3 coding DNA: TGCGCCAGCAGTAGATCAGGTGCAACTAATGAAAAACTGTTTTTT. It codes for CASSRSGATNEKLFF.

CDR3 coding DNA: TGTGCCAGTAGTATTTTTGCGGGGGCCCACAATGAGCAGTTCTTC. Protein: CASSIFAGAHNEQFF. The chain carries TRBV19 and TRBJ2-1; the D gene is possibly TRBD2 (7 bases). CDR1 is LNHDA, CDR2 SQIVND, per germline (reference sequence). Trimming took off 3 bases at V and 5 bases at J, with 14 bases between the two ends. The CDR3 totals 15 residues.

The rearrangement uses TRBV20-1 and TRBJ1-1; D unresolved. The CDR3 has 11 residues. The germline V gene has CDR1 DFQATT and CDR2 SNEGSKA (reference sequence). Trimming left V 5 bases short and J 6 bases short, with 10 bases between. The CDR3 region is CSAQRRAEAFF. The CDR3 nucleotides are TGCAGTGCTCAACGGAGGGCTGAAGCTTTCTTT.